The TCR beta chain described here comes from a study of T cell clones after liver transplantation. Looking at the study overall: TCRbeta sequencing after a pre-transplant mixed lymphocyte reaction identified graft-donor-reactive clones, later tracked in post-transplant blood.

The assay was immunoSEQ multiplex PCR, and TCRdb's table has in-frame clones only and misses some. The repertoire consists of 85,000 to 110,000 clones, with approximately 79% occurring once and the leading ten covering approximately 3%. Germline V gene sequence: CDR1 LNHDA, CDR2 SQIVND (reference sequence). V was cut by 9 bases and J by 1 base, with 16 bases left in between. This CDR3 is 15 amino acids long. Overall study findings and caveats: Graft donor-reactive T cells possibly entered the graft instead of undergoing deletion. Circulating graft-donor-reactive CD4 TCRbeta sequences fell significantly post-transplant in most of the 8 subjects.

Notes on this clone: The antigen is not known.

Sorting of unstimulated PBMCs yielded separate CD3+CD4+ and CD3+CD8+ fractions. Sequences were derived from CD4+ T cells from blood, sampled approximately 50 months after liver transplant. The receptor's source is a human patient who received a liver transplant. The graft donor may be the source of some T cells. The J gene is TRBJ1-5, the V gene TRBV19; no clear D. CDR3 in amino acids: CASTYRWASNQPQHF. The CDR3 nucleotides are TGTGCCAGCACCTATCGGTGGGCGAGCAATCAGCCCCAGCATTTT. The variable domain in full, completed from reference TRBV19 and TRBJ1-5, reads DGGITQSPKYLFRKEGQNVTLSCEQNLNHDAMYWYRQDPGQGLRLIYYSQIVNDFQKGDIAEGYSVSREKKESFPLTVTSAQKNPTAFYLCASTYRWASNQPQHFGDGTRLSIL.